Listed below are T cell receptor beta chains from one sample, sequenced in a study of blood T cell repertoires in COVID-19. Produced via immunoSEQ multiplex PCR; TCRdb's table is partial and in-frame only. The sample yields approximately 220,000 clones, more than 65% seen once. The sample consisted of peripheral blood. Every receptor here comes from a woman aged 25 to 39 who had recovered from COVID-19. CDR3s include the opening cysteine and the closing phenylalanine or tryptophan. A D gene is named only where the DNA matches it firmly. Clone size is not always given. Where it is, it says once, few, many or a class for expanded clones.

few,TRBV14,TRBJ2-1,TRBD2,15,TGTGCCAGCAGCCCTGATAGCGGGGGCTACAATGAGCAGTTCTTC,CASSPDSGGYNEQFF
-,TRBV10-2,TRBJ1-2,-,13,TGCGCCAGCAGTGGGGGCGCCAACTATGGCTACACCTTC,CASSGGANYGYTF
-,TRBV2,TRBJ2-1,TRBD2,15,TGTGCCAGCAGTTTAGCGGGAGGGCCCCCCAATGAGCAGTTCTTC,CASSLAGGPPNEQFF
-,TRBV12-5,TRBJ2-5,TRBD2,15,TGTGCTAGTGGTTTGGGGCTAGCGGGAAAAGAGACCCAGTACTTC,CASGLGLAGKETQYF
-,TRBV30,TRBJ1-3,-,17,TGTGCCTGGAACCACGCCAGGACTCCCTTCTCTGGAAACACCATATATTTT,CAWNHARTPFSGNTIYF
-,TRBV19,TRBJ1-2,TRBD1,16,TGTGCCAGTAGTAGGGCCGGACAGGGGCTCGACTATGGCTACACCTTC,CASSRAGQGLDYGYTF
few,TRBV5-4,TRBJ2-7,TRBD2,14,TGTGCCAGCAGCCGGGGGGGTTTAAACTACGAGCAGTACTTC,CASSRGGLNYEQYF
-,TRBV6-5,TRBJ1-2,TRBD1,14,TGTGCCAGCAGCCTGGACAGGGCCTTCTATGGCTACACCTTC,CASSLDRAFYGYTF
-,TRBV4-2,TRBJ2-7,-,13,TGTGCCAGCAGCCAACTAGTAACCTACGAGCAGTACTTC,CASSQLVTYEQYF
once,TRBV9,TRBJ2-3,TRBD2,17,TGTGCCAGCAGCCCCTACGTGGCGGGAGTAGGCACAGATACGCAGTATTTT,CASSPYVAGVGTDTQYF
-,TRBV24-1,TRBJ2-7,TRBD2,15,TGTGCCACCAGTGATTCCTGGGGGGGGTCCTACGAGCAGTACTTC,CATSDSWGGSYEQYF
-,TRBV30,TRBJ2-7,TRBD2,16,TGTGCCTGGAGTGTAAGCGGTGTGGCGGGAGTGGCCGAGCAGTACTTC,CAWSVSGVAGVAEQYF
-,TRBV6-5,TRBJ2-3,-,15,TGTGCCAGCAGTTACGGGCAACCTCCCGTAGATACGCAGTATTTT,CASSYGQPPVDTQYF
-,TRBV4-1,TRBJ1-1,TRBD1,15,TGCGCCAGCAGTCCGGACAGGGGGCTTGACACTGAAGCTTTCTTT,CASSPDRGLDTEAFF
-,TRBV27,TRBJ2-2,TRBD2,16,TGTGCCAGCAGTTTATCGAGCGGGGGGCAATCCGGGGAGCTGTTTTTT,CASSLSSGGQSGELFF
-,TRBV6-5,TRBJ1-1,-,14,TGTGCCAGCCGCTTACAGGGCGCATCGACTGAAGCTTTCTTT,CASRLQGASTEAFF
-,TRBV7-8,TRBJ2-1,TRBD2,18,TGTGCCAGCAGCTTAGCGGGACTAGCGGAAAGCTCCTACAATGAGCAGTTCTTC,CASSLAGLAESSYNEQFF
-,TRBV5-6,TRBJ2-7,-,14,TGTGCCAGCAGCCCTGGCGGCGGGACCAACGAGCAGTACTTC,CASSPGGGTNEQYF
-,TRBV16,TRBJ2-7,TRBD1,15,TGTGCCAGCAGCCCCCAGGGACAGGGGAACTACGAGCAGTACTTC,CASSPQGQGNYEQYF
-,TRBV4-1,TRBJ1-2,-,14,TGCGCCAGCAGACAGGTCGGGGGGACCCATGGCTACACCTTC,CASRQVGGTHGYTF
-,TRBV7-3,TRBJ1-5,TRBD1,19,TGTGCCAGCAGCTTAGACAATATAGGGGCAGGGGGTGGGAATCAGCCCCAGCATTTT,CASSLDNIGAGGGNQPQHF
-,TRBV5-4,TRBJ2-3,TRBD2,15,TGTGCCAGCATGCCGGGACTAGTTTATGGAGATACGCAGTATTTT,CASMPGLVYGDTQYF
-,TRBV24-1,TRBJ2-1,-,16,TGTGCCACCAGTGGTCCCGTAGCGGCCTCCTACAATGAGCAGTTCTTC,CATSGPVAASYNEQFF
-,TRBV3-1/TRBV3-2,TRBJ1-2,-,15,TGTGCCAGCAGCCATCGGGGGTTGGCAGCTGGGGGCTACACCTTC,CASSHRGLAAGGYTF
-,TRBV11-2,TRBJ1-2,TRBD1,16,TGTGCCAGCAGCTTAGATCTAAGGACAGGGGGTTATGGCTACACCTTC,CASSLDLRTGGYGYTF
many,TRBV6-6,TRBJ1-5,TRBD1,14,TGTGCCAGCAGTCCCCAGGGGGGAGATCAGCCCCAGCATTTT,CASSPQGGDQPQHF
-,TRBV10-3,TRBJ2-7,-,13,TGTGCCATCACCCGGACACCGCCCTACGAGCAGTACTTC,CAITRTPPYEQYF
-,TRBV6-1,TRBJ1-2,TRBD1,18,TGTGCCAGCAGTGAAGCAGGGGGACAGGGAGGCGGTGGCTATGGCTACACCTTC,CASSEAGGQGGGGYGYTF
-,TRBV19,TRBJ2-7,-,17,TGTGCCAGTAGTAACTACGACAGTCACACGATAACCTACGAGCAGTACTTC,CASSNYDSHTITYEQYF
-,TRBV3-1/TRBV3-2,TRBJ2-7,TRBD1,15,TGTGCCAGCAGCCAAGAATGGCAGGGGGCGGGGGAGCAGTACTTC,CASSQEWQGAGEQYF
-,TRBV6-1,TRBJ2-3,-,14,TGTGCCAGCAGTGAAAGGGGAATCACAGATACGCAGTATTTT,CASSERGITDTQYF
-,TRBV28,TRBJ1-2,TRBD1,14,TGTGCCAGCAGTTCCTCGACAGGGGAAGGTGGCTACACCTTC,CASSSSTGEGGYTF
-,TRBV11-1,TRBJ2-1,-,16,TGTGCCAGCAGCTTCAGTAGCCCCCGAATCAACAATGAGCAGTTCTTC,CASSFSSPRINNEQFF
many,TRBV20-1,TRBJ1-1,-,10,TGCACAGGCATGAACACTGAAGCTTTCTTT,CTGMNTEAFF
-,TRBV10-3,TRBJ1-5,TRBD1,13,TGTGCCATCAGCTCCGGGACAGGGGAGCCCCAGCATTTT,CAISSGTGEPQHF
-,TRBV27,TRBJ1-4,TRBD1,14,TGTGCCAGCAGTTACAGGGGGGCTAATGAAAAACTGTTTTTT,CASSYRGANEKLFF